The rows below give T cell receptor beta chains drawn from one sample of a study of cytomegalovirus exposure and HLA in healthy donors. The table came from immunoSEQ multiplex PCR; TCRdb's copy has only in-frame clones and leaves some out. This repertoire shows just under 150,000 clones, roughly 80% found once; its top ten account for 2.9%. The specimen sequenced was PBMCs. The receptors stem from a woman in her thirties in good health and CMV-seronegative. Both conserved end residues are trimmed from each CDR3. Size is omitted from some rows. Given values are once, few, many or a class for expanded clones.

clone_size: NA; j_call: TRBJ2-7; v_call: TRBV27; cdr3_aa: ASSSGTTSYEQY
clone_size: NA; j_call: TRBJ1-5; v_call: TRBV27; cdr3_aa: ASSSQGGRLSNQPQH
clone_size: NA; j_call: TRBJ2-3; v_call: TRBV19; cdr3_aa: ASSRALAGGTDTQY
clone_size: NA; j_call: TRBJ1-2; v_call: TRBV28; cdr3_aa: ASSTLGDRGNSAYGYT
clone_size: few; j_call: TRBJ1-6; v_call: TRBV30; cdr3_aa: AWSVLTVNSPLH
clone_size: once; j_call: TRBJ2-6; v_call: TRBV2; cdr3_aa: ASSATGVGANVLT
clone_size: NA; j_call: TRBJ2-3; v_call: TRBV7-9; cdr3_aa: ASSLGGHSTDTQY
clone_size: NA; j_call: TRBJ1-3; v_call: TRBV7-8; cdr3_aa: ASSLIWSISGNTIY
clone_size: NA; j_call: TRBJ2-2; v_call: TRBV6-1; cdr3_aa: ASSDPVLPNTGELF
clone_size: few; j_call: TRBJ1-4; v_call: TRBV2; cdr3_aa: ASSNQGDKLF
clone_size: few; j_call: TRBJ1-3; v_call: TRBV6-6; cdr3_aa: ASSRDTIY
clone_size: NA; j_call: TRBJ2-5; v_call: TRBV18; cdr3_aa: ASSLQTGQETQY
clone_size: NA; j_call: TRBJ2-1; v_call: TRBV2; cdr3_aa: ASRVDSGTFQF
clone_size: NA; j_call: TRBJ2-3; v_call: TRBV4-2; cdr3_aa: ASSQEGLAGEGADTQY
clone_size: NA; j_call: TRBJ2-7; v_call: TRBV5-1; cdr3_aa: ASSPRWDSYEQY
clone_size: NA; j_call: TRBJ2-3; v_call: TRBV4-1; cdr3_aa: ASSQGPWPNTQY
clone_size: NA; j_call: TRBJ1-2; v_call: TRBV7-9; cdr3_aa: ASSLGGVGYYGYT
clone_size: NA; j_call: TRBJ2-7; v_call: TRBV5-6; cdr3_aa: ASSLDSGSSYEQY
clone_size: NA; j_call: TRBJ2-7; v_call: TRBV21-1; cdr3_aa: ASSTFSGEQY
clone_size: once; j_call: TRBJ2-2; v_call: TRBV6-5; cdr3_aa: ASSYEESRTGELF
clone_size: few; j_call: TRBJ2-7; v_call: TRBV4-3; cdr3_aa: ASSQGFQGAYEQY
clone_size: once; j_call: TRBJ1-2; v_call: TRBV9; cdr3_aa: ASSEGQGSDWVYGYT
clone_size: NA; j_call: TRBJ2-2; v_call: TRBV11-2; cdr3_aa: ASSHGWRRSHSGELF
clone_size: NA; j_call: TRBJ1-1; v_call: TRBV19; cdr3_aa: AALRGNTEAF
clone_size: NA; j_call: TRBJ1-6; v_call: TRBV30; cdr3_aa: AWSPGGGPDSPPH
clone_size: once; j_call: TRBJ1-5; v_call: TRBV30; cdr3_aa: AWHIQSSSNQPQH
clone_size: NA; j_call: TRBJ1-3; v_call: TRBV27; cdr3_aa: ASSLSSFSSGNTIY
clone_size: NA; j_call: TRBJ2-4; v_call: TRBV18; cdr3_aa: ASSPGGWENIQY
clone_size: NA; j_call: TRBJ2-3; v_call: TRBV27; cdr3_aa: ASSFRLAGTDTQY
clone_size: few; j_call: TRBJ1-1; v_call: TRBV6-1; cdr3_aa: ASSRGTGAEAF
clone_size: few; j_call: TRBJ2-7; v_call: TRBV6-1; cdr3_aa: ASSEASGVGYEQY
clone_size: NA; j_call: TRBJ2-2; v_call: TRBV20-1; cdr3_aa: SAIEAGELF
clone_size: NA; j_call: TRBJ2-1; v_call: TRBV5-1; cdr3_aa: ASSASGLAGTFNEQF
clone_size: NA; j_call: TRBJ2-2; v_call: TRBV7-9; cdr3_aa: ASSLRRTGSRNTGELF
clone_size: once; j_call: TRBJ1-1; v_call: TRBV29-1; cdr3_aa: SSAAGQMNTEAF
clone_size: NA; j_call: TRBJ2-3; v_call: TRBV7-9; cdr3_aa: ASSLVRSGRRGDTQY
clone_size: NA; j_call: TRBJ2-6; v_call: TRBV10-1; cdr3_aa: ASSVKSLGANVLT
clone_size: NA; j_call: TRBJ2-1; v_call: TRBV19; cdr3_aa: ASSPNPGQHEQF
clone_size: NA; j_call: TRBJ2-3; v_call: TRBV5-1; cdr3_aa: ASSFRGSTDTQY
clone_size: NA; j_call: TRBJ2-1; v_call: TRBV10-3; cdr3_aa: AISDPRTPLVDEQF
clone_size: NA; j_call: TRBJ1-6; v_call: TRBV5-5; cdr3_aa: ASSSTSGTENSPLH
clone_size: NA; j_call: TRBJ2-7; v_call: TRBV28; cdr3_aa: ASSLSTGGPSYEQY
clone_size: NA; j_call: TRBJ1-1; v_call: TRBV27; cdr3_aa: ASSLLAGWSTEAF
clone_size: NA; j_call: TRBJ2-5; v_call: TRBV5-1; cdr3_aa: ASSGRTSGEETQY
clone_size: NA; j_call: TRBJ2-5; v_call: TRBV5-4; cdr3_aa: ASSLPGLAGLRETQY
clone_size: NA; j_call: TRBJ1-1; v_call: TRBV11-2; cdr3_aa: ASSPGQGSLDTEAF
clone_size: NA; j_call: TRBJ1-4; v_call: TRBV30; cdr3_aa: AWSVQGGNEKLF
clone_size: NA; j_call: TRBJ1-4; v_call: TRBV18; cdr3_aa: ASSPETTGTGGEKLF
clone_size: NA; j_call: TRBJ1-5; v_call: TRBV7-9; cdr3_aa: ASSKDGDQPQH
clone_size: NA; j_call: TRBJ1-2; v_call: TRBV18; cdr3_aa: ASSIDNLRGYT
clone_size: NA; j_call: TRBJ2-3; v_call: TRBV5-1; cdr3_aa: ASVTGTDRIFGTDTQY
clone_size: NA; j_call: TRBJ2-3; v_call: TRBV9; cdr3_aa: ASSVSSGATDTQY
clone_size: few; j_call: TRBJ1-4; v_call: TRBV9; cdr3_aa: ASSATSGKLGEKLF
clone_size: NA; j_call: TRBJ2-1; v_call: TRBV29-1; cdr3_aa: SVSTSGSYNEQF
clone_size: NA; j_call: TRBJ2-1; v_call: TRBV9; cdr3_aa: ASSVGGRYNEQF
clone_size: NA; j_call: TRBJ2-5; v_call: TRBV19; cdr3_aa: ASSTGTAQETQY
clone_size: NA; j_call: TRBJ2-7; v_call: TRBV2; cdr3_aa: ASRKEGGGWFYEQY
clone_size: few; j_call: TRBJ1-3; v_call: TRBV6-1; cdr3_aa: ASRHISGNTIY
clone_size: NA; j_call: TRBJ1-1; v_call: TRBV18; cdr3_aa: ASSLQGVNTEAF
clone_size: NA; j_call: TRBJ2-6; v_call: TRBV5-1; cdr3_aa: ASSLGGSSSGANVLT